A selection of T cell receptor beta chains follows, all from one sample in a study of blood T cell repertoires in COVID-19. Clones were read by immunoSEQ multiplex PCR, and TCRdb kept only the in-frame ones, dropping some. The sample lists 150,000 to 200,000 clones, 65% to 90% seen once, with less than 2% in the top ten. The sample was peripheral blood. The receptors here all came from a human donor in a cohort sampled during active COVID-19. Each CDR3 is given with its conserved first and last residue. D genes are given only for firm matches. The size field is filled for only some rows; it gives once, few, many or a size class.

j_call: TRBJ2-2; d_call: TRBD1; v_call: TRBV28; clone_size: .; cdr3_nt: TGTGCCAGCAGTTGGACAGGGGGCACCGGGGAGCTGTTTTTT; cdr3_aa: CASSWTGGTGELFF
j_call: TRBJ2-4; d_call: TRBD2; v_call: TRBV5-1; clone_size: once; cdr3_nt: TGCGCCAGCAGTTCCCTAGCGGGGGCCGAAAACATTCAGTACTTC; cdr3_aa: CASSSLAGAENIQYF
j_call: TRBJ2-7; d_call: TRBD1; v_call: TRBV19; clone_size: .; cdr3_nt: TGTGCCAGTAGCACCGGGACAGCCTCCTACGAGCAGTACTTC; cdr3_aa: CASSTGTASYEQYF
j_call: TRBJ2-3; d_call: .; v_call: TRBV11-3; clone_size: .; cdr3_nt: TGTGCCAGCAGCTTACAGACTAAAGATACGCAGTATTTT; cdr3_aa: CASSLQTKDTQYF
j_call: TRBJ2-7; d_call: .; v_call: TRBV5-1; clone_size: .; cdr3_nt: TGCGCCAGCAGCTTGGGACAGTACGAGCAGTACTTC; cdr3_aa: CASSLGQYEQYF
j_call: TRBJ1-6; d_call: .; v_call: TRBV5-4; clone_size: .; cdr3_nt: TGTGCCAGCAGCTTGGGTGGGCCTTTTGATAATTCACCCCTCCACTTT; cdr3_aa: CASSLGGPFDNSPLHF
j_call: TRBJ2-5; d_call: .; v_call: TRBV7-9; clone_size: .; cdr3_nt: TGTGCCAGCAGCTTAGCATCAGGGGTGGAGACCCAGTACTTC; cdr3_aa: CASSLASGVETQYF
j_call: TRBJ1-1; d_call: .; v_call: TRBV5-4; clone_size: once; cdr3_nt: TGTGCCAGCAGCTTGGATACGGGAGGGGCCACTGAAGCTTTCTTT; cdr3_aa: CASSLDTGGATEAFF
j_call: TRBJ2-7; d_call: TRBD1; v_call: TRBV6-2/TRBV6-3; clone_size: few; cdr3_nt: TGTGCCAGCAGTTCCCCGGGACAGGGATCGACCTACGAGCAGTACTTC; cdr3_aa: CASSSPGQGSTYEQYF
j_call: TRBJ2-7; d_call: TRBD1; v_call: TRBV7-9; clone_size: few; cdr3_nt: TGTGCCAGCAGCCCCGGACAGGGTCCCTACGAGCAGTACTTC; cdr3_aa: CASSPGQGPYEQYF
j_call: TRBJ1-1; d_call: TRBD1; v_call: TRBV10-1; clone_size: .; cdr3_nt: TGCGCCAGCAGTGAGACAGGGGGCACTGAAGCTTTCTTT; cdr3_aa: CASSETGGTEAFF
j_call: TRBJ2-7; d_call: TRBD1; v_call: TRBV11-2; clone_size: .; cdr3_nt: TGTGCCAGCAGCTCTTTGCGGAATAGGGCGAGAGGACAGGCCTACGAGCAGTACTTC; cdr3_aa: CASSSLRNRARGQAYEQYF
j_call: TRBJ1-4; d_call: TRBD1; v_call: TRBV5-1; clone_size: .; cdr3_nt: TGCGCCAGCAGCTTGGGACAGGGGGTAGAAAAACTGTTTTTT; cdr3_aa: CASSLGQGVEKLFF
j_call: TRBJ2-7; d_call: TRBD2; v_call: TRBV15; clone_size: few; cdr3_nt: TGTGCCACCAGCAGAGGTGGGGCTAGCGGGACGACCTACGAGCAGTACTTC; cdr3_aa: CATSRGGASGTTYEQYF
j_call: TRBJ2-5; d_call: TRBD2; v_call: TRBV6-2/TRBV6-3; clone_size: .; cdr3_nt: TGTGCCAGCAGTTACCCCGGACTAGCGGGAGGGCCGAGAGAGACCCAGTACTTC; cdr3_aa: CASSYPGLAGGPRETQYF
j_call: TRBJ2-7; d_call: .; v_call: TRBV6-1; clone_size: .; cdr3_nt: TGTGCCAGCAGTGAAGCGCAGGTAGTGCAGCACGAGCAGTACTTC; cdr3_aa: CASSEAQVVQHEQYF
j_call: TRBJ2-7; d_call: .; v_call: TRBV14; clone_size: .; cdr3_nt: TGTGCCAGCAGCCTACGAGGGAGGCTCCTGGTCCACGAGCAGTACTTC; cdr3_aa: CASSLRGRLLVHEQYF
j_call: TRBJ1-1; d_call: .; v_call: TRBV6-2/TRBV6-3; clone_size: .; cdr3_nt: TGTGCCAGCAGTATGGGCAGGGTGACTGAAGCTTTCTTT; cdr3_aa: CASSMGRVTEAFF
j_call: TRBJ2-7; d_call: TRBD2; v_call: TRBV5-4; clone_size: .; cdr3_nt: TGTGCCAGCAGCTTGGCTACTAGCGGGAGCTCCTACGAGCAGTACTTC; cdr3_aa: CASSLATSGSSYEQYF
j_call: TRBJ1-5; d_call: .; v_call: TRBV7-2; clone_size: .; cdr3_nt: TGTGCCAGCAGCTTAGGTACAGGGAATCAGCCCCAGCATTTT; cdr3_aa: CASSLGTGNQPQHF
j_call: TRBJ1-2; d_call: TRBD1; v_call: TRBV13; clone_size: .; cdr3_nt: TGTGCCAGCAGCACAAGGACAGGGGATGGCTACACCTTC; cdr3_aa: CASSTRTGDGYTF
j_call: TRBJ1-2; d_call: TRBD1; v_call: TRBV2; clone_size: .; cdr3_nt: TGTGCCAGCATCAGGACAGGGTATTTTACCGACTATGGCTACACCTTC; cdr3_aa: CASIRTGYFTDYGYTF
j_call: TRBJ2-7; d_call: .; v_call: TRBV5-1; clone_size: .; cdr3_nt: TGCGCCAGCAGCTTGGGGGGCAGTTACTCCTACGAGCAGTACTTC; cdr3_aa: CASSLGGSYSYEQYF
j_call: TRBJ1-5; d_call: .; v_call: TRBV24-1; clone_size: .; cdr3_nt: TGTGCCACCAGATGGGACACCAATCAGCCCCAGCATTTT; cdr3_aa: CATRWDTNQPQHF
j_call: TRBJ1-1; d_call: TRBD1; v_call: TRBV10-3; clone_size: .; cdr3_nt: TGTGCCATCAGTTATAGGACAGGGGGCACTGAAGCTTTCTTT; cdr3_aa: CAISYRTGGTEAFF
j_call: TRBJ1-5; d_call: .; v_call: TRBV10-2; clone_size: .; cdr3_nt: TGCGCCAGCAAGGGGTTTGACAATCAGCCCCAGCATTTT; cdr3_aa: CASKGFDNQPQHF
j_call: TRBJ1-4; d_call: .; v_call: TRBV7-9; clone_size: .; cdr3_nt: TGTGCCAGCAGCTTAGACTTAGAATCCAATGAAAAACTGTTTTTT; cdr3_aa: CASSLDLESNEKLFF
j_call: TRBJ2-7; d_call: .; v_call: TRBV3-1/TRBV3-2; clone_size: .; cdr3_nt: TGTGCCAGCAGCCAAGGTCCCGACAGCTACGAGCAGTACTTC; cdr3_aa: CASSQGPDSYEQYF
j_call: TRBJ2-7; d_call: TRBD1; v_call: TRBV7-9; clone_size: .; cdr3_nt: TGTGCCAGCAGCCAGGGACAGGGCCACGAGCAGTACTTC; cdr3_aa: CASSQGQGHEQYF
j_call: TRBJ1-6; d_call: .; v_call: TRBV6-4; clone_size: .; cdr3_nt: TGTGCCAGCAGTGACTCGGCAGGGAGGCCAGGGTCACCCCTCCACTTT; cdr3_aa: CASSDSAGRPGSPLHF
j_call: TRBJ2-5; d_call: .; v_call: TRBV28; clone_size: .; cdr3_nt: TGTGCCAGCAGTTTAGGGGTCGGGGGTGGAGAGACCCAGTACTTC; cdr3_aa: CASSLGVGGGETQYF
j_call: TRBJ2-4; d_call: TRBD2; v_call: TRBV28; clone_size: .; cdr3_nt: TGTGTTGTTAGCGGGAGAGCCAGGGAGCGCATTCAGTACTTC; cdr3_aa: CVVSGRARERIQYF
j_call: TRBJ2-7; d_call: .; v_call: TRBV7-2; clone_size: .; cdr3_nt: TGTGCCAGCAGCTTTTCGTACAGCTACGAGCAGTACTTC; cdr3_aa: CASSFSYSYEQYF
j_call: TRBJ2-7; d_call: TRBD1; v_call: TRBV15; clone_size: .; cdr3_nt: TGTGCCACCAGCAGAGATCTCACAGGGGTCCACGAGCAGTACTTC; cdr3_aa: CATSRDLTGVHEQYF
j_call: TRBJ1-6; d_call: .; v_call: TRBV28; clone_size: .; cdr3_nt: TGTGCCAGCAGGATACCCGGGGGGGTAAATTCACCCCTCCACTTT; cdr3_aa: CASRIPGGVNSPLHF
j_call: TRBJ2-5; d_call: TRBD2; v_call: TRBV12-5; clone_size: .; cdr3_nt: TGTGCTAGTGGTTTGGCCGTACGTTCGGGGGGGGGCGAGACCCAGTACTTC; cdr3_aa: CASGLAVRSGGGETQYF
j_call: TRBJ2-2; d_call: TRBD2; v_call: TRBV6-4; clone_size: .; cdr3_nt: TGTGCCAGCAGTGCGGCTAGCGGGAGCGCGGGGACCGGGGAGCTGTTTTTT; cdr3_aa: CASSAASGSAGTGELFF
j_call: TRBJ2-7; d_call: .; v_call: TRBV21-1; clone_size: once; cdr3_nt: TGTGCCAGCAGCAAGAGGTCGAAGAAGGGGGCCAGAACCTACGAGCAGTACTTC; cdr3_aa: CASSKRSKKGARTYEQYF
j_call: TRBJ2-6; d_call: TRBD2; v_call: TRBV10-3; clone_size: .; cdr3_nt: TGTGCCATCAGTGAGACTAGCGGGAGATCTGGGGCCAACGTCCTGACTTTC; cdr3_aa: CAISETSGRSGANVLTF
j_call: TRBJ2-7; d_call: TRBD2; v_call: TRBV5-8; clone_size: .; cdr3_nt: TGTGCCAGCAGCTTCGGAGGGCGGGGGGTCGAGCAGTACTTC; cdr3_aa: CASSFGGRGVEQYF